The rows below give T cell receptor beta chains drawn from one sample of a study of cytomegalovirus exposure and HLA in healthy donors. The table came from immunoSEQ multiplex PCR; TCRdb's copy has only in-frame clones and leaves some out. The table has 65,000 to 70,000 clones, about 90% seen once. Sequences were obtained from PBMCs. The receptors were gathered from a man aged 18 to 35 in good health and CMV-seronegative. Each CDR3 is given with its conserved first and last residue. The order of the fields is clone size, V gene, D gene, J gene, CDR3 DNA, CDR3 protein. D genes are given only for firm matches. The size entry is marked missing in some rows and otherwise reads once, few, many or a size class.

once,TRBV5-1,NA,TRBJ2-6,TGCGCCAGCAGCTTGGCCGGCAGGGGAGAAGCTGGGGCCAACGTCCTGACTTTC,CASSLAGRGEAGANVLTF
NA,TRBV27,NA,TRBJ1-2,TGTGCCAGCAGGGCCGAGGGTGACTATGGCTACACCTTC,CASRAEGDYGYTF
NA,TRBV7-2,TRBD2,TRBJ2-3,TGTGCCAGCAGCTTTACCGTCGGGGGGGGCACAGATACGCAGTATTTT,CASSFTVGGGTDTQYF
NA,TRBV4-3,TRBD1,TRBJ1-3,TGCGCCAGCAGCCGAACGACAGGGATCCTCTCTGGAAACACCATATATTTT,CASSRTTGILSGNTIYF
NA,TRBV27,TRBD1,TRBJ2-2,TGTGCCAGCAGTTTCTGGGACAGAAGTCACGGGGAGCTGTTTTTT,CASSFWDRSHGELFF
NA,TRBV19,NA,TRBJ2-6,TGTGCCAGTAGTATGTCCGGGTCTGGGGCCAACGTCCTGACTTTC,CASSMSGSGANVLTF
NA,TRBV5-1,TRBD1,TRBJ1-1,TGCGCCAGCAGCTTGGATGGGACAGGCACTGAAGCTTTCTTT,CASSLDGTGTEAFF
NA,TRBV5-1,NA,TRBJ1-3,TGCGCCAGCAGCTTGGTGTCCAAGAGCTCTGGAAACACCATATATTTT,CASSLVSKSSGNTIYF
NA,TRBV5-1,NA,TRBJ1-2,TGCGCCAGCAGCTTGGACAGGGATAACTATGGCTACACCTTC,CASSLDRDNYGYTF
NA,TRBV11-3,NA,TRBJ2-3,TGTGCCAGCAGCCCAGGGGTCACTGAATCCACAGATACGCAGTATTTT,CASSPGVTESTDTQYF
NA,TRBV5-1,TRBD2,TRBJ2-3,TGCGCCAGCGGGGAGCGGGAGAGAAATACGCAGTATTTT,CASGERERNTQYF
NA,TRBV5-1,NA,TRBJ1-2,TGCGCCAGCAGCCCCAGGGACTATGGCTACACCTTC,CASSPRDYGYTF
NA,TRBV29-1,NA,TRBJ2-3,TGCAGCGTCCCGCCGGGACTCGAGATCACAGATACGCAGTATTTT,CSVPPGLEITDTQYF
NA,TRBV7-2,TRBD1,TRBJ1-2,TGTGCCAGCAGCGCCAGGACAGGGGCTTATGGCTACACCTTC,CASSARTGAYGYTF
NA,TRBV27,NA,TRBJ2-1,TGTGCCAGCAGTTTAGCGACAGACTACAATGAGCAGTTCTTC,CASSLATDYNEQFF
NA,TRBV27,NA,TRBJ1-2,TGTGCCGGCACAGGGAATTTCAACTATGGCTACACCTTC,CAGTGNFNYGYTF
NA,TRBV9,TRBD2,TRBJ2-3,TGTGCCAGCAGCCCCCGGGGCAGCGGGAGAACAGATACGCAGTATTTT,CASSPRGSGRTDTQYF
NA,TRBV5-1,NA,TRBJ2-3,TGCGCCAGCAGCCTAGAGGGTACAGATACGCAGTATTTT,CASSLEGTDTQYF
NA,TRBV2,TRBD2,TRBJ2-2,TGTGCCAGCAGTTCTCGGGCTAGCGGGAGACCCGGGGAGCTGTTTTTT,CASSSRASGRPGELFF
NA,TRBV2,TRBD1,TRBJ1-5,TGTGCCAGCACTCAGGGGGCGCGACAGCCCCAGCATTTT,CASTQGARQPQHF
NA,TRBV9,NA,TRBJ2-2,TGTGCCAGCAACAACGCGAACACCGGGGAGCTGTTTTTT,CASNNANTGELFF
once,TRBV5-4,TRBD1,TRBJ2-3,TGTGCCAGCAGCGTAGGGACAGTAAGCACAGATACGCAGTATTTT,CASSVGTVSTDTQYF
NA,TRBV4-3,NA,TRBJ2-7,TGCGCCAGCAGCCAAGGTAGGGGAATATACGAGCAGTACTTC,CASSQGRGIYEQYF
NA,TRBV5-3,TRBD1,TRBJ2-1,TGTGCCAGAAGCCCCGGACAGGGGGACAATGAGCAGTTCTTC,CARSPGQGDNEQFF
NA,TRBV10-3,TRBD2,TRBJ2-3,TGTGCCACCCTAGCGGGAGGTGCGGATACGCAGTATTTT,CATLAGGADTQYF
NA,TRBV7-2,NA,TRBJ1-1,TGTGCCAGCAGCTTCCGAGAGGCGAACACTGAAGCTTTCTTT,CASSFREANTEAFF
NA,TRBV7-2,TRBD2,TRBJ2-5,TGTGCCAGCACCGGAACCGAGGCGGGAGTACGAGAGACCCAGTACTTC,CASTGTEAGVRETQYF
NA,TRBV7-9,NA,TRBJ2-5,TGTGCCAGCAGCCCCTGGGCCATTGACCAAGAGACCCAGTACTTC,CASSPWAIDQETQYF
NA,TRBV6-4,NA,TRBJ2-7,TGTGCCAGCGACGGGGGTTGGGGGTGTAGGGGACCCGCGTTGGGGCAGTACTTC,CASDGGWGCRGPALGQYF